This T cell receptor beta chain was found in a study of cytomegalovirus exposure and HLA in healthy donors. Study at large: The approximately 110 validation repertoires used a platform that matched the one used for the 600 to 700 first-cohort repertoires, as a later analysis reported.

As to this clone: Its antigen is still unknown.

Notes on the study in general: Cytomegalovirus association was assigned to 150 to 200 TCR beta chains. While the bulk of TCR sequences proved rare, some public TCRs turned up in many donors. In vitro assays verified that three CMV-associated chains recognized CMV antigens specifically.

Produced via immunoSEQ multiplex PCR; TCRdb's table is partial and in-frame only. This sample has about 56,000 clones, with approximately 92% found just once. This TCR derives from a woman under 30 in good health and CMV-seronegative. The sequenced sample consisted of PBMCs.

CDR3 nucleotide sequence: TGTGCCAGTAGTAGCCCACGACAAGGCACAGATACGCAGTATTTT. Residues: CASSSPRQGTDTQYF. V is TRBV19 and J is TRBJ2-3; D remains unclear. V was clipped by 4 bases and J by 1 base, with 12 bases between them. The CDR3 runs 15 residues. Looked up from germline, CDR1 is LNHDA and CDR2 is SQIVND (reference sequence).